Presented here are 4 T cell receptor beta chains from one specimen sequenced in a study of CD8 T cells in Susac syndrome. An amount of RNA that ranged from roughly 0.5 to 1 ug was reverse transcribed with random hexamers. TCRdb independently ran MiXCR on the immunoSEQ multiplex PCR reads; one entry per CDR3 protein. The sample carries 150,000 to 200,000 distinct CDR3 sequences, around 96% recorded once. The material sequenced was CD4+ T cells from PBMCs. The receptors were gathered from a human donor with multiple sclerosis.

This clonotype is a singleton in its sample. The V gene is TRBV27, the J gene TRBJ2-5; 8 bases line up with TRBD1. The ends lost 6 bases at V and 5 bases at J; junction bases unmatched: 8. The germline V gene encodes CDR1 MNHEY and CDR2 SMNVEV (reference sequence). The CDR3 has 14 residues. The DNA for the CDR3 is TGTGCCAGCAGGATCAGGACAGGGTGGGAGACCCAGTACTTC. Protein product: CASRIRTGWETQYF.

In DNA, the CDR3 is TGTGCCAGCAGCCCCGGACAGACGGAGAACACTGAAGCTTTCTTT. This codes for CASSPGQTENTEAFF. The rearrangement uses TRBV7-9 and TRBJ1-1; weak D call: TRBD1 (6 bases). V lost 5 bases and J lost 1, with 14 bases in between. The CDR3 sequence is 15 residues long. Germline loops: CDR1 SEHNR, CDR2 FQNEAQ (reference sequence).

The gene calls are TRBV9 and TRBJ2-7, with D unresolved. Trimming shortened V by 0 bases and J by 7 bases, and 11 bases separated the two germline ends. Germline-derived CDR1 and CDR2 are SGDLS and YYNGEE. The CDR3 has 13 amino acids. The CDR3 bases are TGTGCCAGCAGCGTAGACGTACTCGGGGAGCAGTACTTC. It codes for CASSVDVLGEQYF.

The CDR3: CASSPRDYEQYF. The CDR3 DNA follows: TGTGCCAGCAGCCCCAGGGACTACGAGCAGTACTTC. The chain is built from TRBV3-1 and TRBJ2-7, with a weak D call TRBD1 (5 bases). Deletions cut 4 bases from V and 3 bases from J, with 7 bases between. From germline, CDR1 is LGHDT and CDR2 YNNKEL (reference sequence). The CDR3 is 12 amino acids.